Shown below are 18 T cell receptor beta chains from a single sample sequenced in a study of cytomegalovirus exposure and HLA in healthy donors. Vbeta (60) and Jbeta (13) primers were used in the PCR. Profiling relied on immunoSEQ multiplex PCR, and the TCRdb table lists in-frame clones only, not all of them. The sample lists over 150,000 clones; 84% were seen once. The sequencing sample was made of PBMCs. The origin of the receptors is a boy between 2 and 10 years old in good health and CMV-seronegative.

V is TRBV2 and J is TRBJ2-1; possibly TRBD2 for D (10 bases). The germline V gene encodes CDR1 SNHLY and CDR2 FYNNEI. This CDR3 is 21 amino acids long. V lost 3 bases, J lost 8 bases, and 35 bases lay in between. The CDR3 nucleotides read TGTGCCAGCAGTGACCCCGGAAAGGGTGGGACAGGGTCCCTAGCGGGAGATGAGCAGTTCTTC. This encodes CASSDPGKGGTGSLAGDEQFF.

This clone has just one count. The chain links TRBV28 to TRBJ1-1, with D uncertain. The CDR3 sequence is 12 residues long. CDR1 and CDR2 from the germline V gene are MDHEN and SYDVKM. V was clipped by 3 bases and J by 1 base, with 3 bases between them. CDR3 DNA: TGTGCCAGCAGTTTGCGGAACACTGAAGCTTTCTTT. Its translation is CASSLRNTEAFF. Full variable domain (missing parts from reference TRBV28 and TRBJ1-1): DVKVTQSSRYLVKRTGEKVFLECVQDMDHENMFWYRQDPGLGLRLIYFSYDVKMKEKGDIPEGYSVSREKKERFSLILESASTNQTSMYLCASSLRNTEAFFGQGTRLTVV.

The CDR3 nucleotides are TGTGCCAGTAGCAGAACTCAGGGTCCGAACACTGAAGCTTTCTTT. Amino acid sequence: CASSRTQGPNTEAFF. This chain joins TRBV19 and TRBJ1-1; possibly TRBD1 for D (5 bases). V was trimmed by 6 bases and J by 1 base, leaving 15 bases between them. Germline CDR1 is LNHDA and CDR2 is SQIVND (reference sequence). The CDR3 spans 15 residues.

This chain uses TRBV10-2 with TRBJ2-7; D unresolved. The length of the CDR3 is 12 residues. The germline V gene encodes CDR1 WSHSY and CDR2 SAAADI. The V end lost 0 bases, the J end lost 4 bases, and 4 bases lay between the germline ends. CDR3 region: CASSESSYEQYF. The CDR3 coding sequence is TGCGCCAGCAGTGAGTCGAGTTACGAGCAGTACTTC.

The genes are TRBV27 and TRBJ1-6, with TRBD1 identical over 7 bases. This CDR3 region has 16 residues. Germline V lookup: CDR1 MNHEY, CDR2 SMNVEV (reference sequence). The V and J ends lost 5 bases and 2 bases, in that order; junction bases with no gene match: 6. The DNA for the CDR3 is TGTGCCAGCAGTACTTTCAGGGGGGCCTATAATTCACCCCTCCACTTT. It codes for CASSTFRGAYNSPLHF.

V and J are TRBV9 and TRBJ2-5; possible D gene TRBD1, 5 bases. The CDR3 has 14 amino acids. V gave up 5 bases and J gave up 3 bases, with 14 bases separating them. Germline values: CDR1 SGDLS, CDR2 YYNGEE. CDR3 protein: CASSETVKEETQYF. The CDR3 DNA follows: TGTGCCAGCAGTGAGACAGTTAAAGAAGAGACCCAGTACTTC.

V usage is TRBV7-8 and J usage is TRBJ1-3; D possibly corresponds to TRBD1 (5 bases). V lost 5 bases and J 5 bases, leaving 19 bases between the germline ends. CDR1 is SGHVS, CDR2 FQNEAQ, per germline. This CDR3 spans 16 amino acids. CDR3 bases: TGTGCCAGCAGCGTCGACAGCTTACGTGGGCGAAACACCATATATTTT. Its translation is CASSVDSLRGRNTIYF. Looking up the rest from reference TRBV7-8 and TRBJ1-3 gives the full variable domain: GAGVSQSPRYKVAKRGQDVALRCDPISGHVSLFWYQQALGQGPEFLTYFQNEAQLDKSGLPSDRFFAERPEGSVSTLKIQRTQQEDSAVYLCASSVDSLRGRNTIYFGEGSWLTVV.

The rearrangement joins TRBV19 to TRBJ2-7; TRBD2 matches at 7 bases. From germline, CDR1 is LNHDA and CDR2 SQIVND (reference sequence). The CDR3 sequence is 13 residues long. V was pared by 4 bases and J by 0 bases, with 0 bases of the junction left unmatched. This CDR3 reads CASSSGSSYEQYF. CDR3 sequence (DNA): TGTGCCAGTAGTAGCGGGAGCTCCTACGAGCAGTACTTC.

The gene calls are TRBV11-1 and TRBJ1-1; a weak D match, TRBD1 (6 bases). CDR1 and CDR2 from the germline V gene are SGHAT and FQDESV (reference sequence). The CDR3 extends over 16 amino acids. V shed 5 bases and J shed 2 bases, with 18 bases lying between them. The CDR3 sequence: CASSPGAAAPNTEAFF. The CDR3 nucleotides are TGTGCCAGCAGCCCAGGGGCCGCTGCTCCTAACACTGAAGCTTTCTTT.

CDR3 protein: CATSPGDRQYTGELFF. The CDR3 region has the DNA TGTGCCACCTCCCCCGGGGATAGGCAGTACACCGGGGAGCTGTTTTTT. The chain links TRBV19 to TRBJ2-2; tentatively, D is TRBD2 (5 bases). The germline CDR1 and CDR2 sequences are LNHDA and SQIVND (reference sequence). CDR3 length: 16 amino acids. V gave up 10 bases and J gave up 3 bases, with 21 bases separating them.

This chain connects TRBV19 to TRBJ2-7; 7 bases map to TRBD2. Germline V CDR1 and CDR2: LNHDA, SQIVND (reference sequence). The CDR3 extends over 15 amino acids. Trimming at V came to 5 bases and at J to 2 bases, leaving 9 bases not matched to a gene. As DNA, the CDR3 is TGTGCCAGTAGTGGGGTTGAGCGGGGAACCTACGAGCAGTACTTC. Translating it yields CASSGVERGTYEQYF.

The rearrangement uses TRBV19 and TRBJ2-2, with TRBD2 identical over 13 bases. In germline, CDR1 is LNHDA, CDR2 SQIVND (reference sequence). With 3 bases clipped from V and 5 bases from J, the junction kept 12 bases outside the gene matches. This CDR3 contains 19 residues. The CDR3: CASSMLVGTSGIRTGELFF. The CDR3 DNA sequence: TGTGCCAGTAGTATGCTCGTAGGGACTAGCGGGATTCGGACCGGGGAGCTGTTTTTT.

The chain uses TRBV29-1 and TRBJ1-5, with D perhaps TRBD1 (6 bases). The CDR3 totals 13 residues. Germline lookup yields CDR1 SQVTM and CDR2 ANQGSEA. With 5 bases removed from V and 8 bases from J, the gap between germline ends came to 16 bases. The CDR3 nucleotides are TGCAGCGTTTACCTAGGACAGCGGAAGCCCCAGCATTTT. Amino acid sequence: CSVYLGQRKPQHF.

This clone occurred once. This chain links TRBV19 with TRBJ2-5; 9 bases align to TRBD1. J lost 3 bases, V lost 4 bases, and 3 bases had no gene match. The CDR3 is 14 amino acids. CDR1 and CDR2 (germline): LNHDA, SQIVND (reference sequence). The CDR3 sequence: CASSSTGGKETQYF. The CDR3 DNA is TGTGCCAGTAGTAGCACAGGGGGCAAAGAGACCCAGTACTTC.

This chain's CDR3 is CASSTGTGLGGYTF. CDR3 nucleotides: TGTGCCAGCAGCACCGGGACAGGGCTCGGTGGCTACACCTTC. The chain recombines TRBV5-8 with TRBJ1-2; 9 nucleotides match TRBD1. This CDR3 region has 14 residues. Trimming at V came to 4 bases and at J to 7 bases, leaving 8 bases not matched to a gene. Germline CDR1 SGHTS, CDR2 YDEGEE.

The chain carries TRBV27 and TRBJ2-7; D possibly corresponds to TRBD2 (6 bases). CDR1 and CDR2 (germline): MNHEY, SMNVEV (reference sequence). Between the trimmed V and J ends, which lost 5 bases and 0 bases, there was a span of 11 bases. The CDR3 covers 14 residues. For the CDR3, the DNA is TGTGCCAGCAGTAACCGGGACTCCTCCTACGAGCAGTACTTC. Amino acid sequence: CASSNRDSSYEQYF.

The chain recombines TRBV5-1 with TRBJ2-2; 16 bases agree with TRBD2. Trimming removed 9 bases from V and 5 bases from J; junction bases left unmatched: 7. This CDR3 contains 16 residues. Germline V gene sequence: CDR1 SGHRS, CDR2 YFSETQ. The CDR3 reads CATPGLAGGPTGELFF. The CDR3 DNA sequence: TGCGCCACCCCGGGACTAGCGGGAGGGCCGACCGGGGAGCTGTTTTTT.

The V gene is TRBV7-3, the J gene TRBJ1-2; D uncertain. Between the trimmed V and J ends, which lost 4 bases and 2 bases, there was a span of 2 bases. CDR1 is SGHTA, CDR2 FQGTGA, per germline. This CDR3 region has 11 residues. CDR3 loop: CASSSNYGYTF. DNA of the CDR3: TGTGCCAGCAGCTCGAACTATGGCTACACCTTC.